The 21 T cell receptor beta chains in this list originate from one sample, sequenced in a study of blood T cell repertoires in COVID-19. The assay was immunoSEQ multiplex PCR, and TCRdb's table has in-frame clones only and misses some. The data show approximately 69,000 clones, with around 70% seen just once and approximately 24% held by the top ten. Sequenced material: peripheral blood. All receptors derive from a man aged 55-75 years with acute or convalescent COVID-19.

This rearrangement joins TRBV6-4 to TRBJ2-7, with D perhaps TRBD1 (6 bases). From germline, CDR1 is MRHNA and CDR2 SNTAGT. The CDR3 contains 16 residues. V dropped 5 bases and J dropped 3 bases, with 20 bases sitting between them. DNA for the CDR3: TGTGCCAGCAGTCCCGTGGGACATTGGGGGTTCTACGAGCAGTACGTC. It codes for CASSPVGHWGFYEQYV.

J is TRBJ2-3 and V is TRBV5-1, with a possible D match to TRBD2 (6 bases). The germline CDR1 and CDR2 sequences are SGHRS and YFSETQ. Trimming took 3 bases from V and 0 from J, leaving 11 bases between them. This CDR3 spans 15 amino acids. DNA of the CDR3: TGCGCCAGCAGCTCGGGGACTTCTAGCACAGATACGCAGTATTTT. It specifies CASSSGTSSTDTQYF. Filled out from reference TRBV5-1 and TRBJ2-3, the complete variable domain reads KAGVTQTPRYLIKTRGQQVTLSCSPISGHRSVSWYQQTPGQGLQFLFEYFSETQRNKGNFPGRFSGRQFSNSRSEMNVSTLELGDSALYLCASSSGTSSTDTQYFGPGTRLTVL.

The rearrangement uses TRBV9 and TRBJ2-5, with TRBD1 matching 7 bases. The CDR3 contains 15 residues. V lost 0 bases to trimming and J lost 4 bases; unmatched junction nucleotides: 6. The germline gives CDR1 SGDLS, CDR2 YYNGEE. CDR3 loop: CASSVAGQVRETQYF. The CDR3 bases are TGTGCCAGCAGCGTAGCTGGACAGGTGAGAGAGACCCAGTACTTC.

The chain recombines TRBV4-1 with TRBJ1-1; D call uncertain. Germline lookup yields CDR1 MGHRA and CDR2 YSYEKL. The CDR3 sequence is 14 residues long. V lost 1 base to trimming and J lost 3 bases, with 9 bases between them. CDR3 protein: CASSQVNFDTEAFF. The CDR3 bases are TGCGCCAGCAGCCAAGTGAACTTTGACACTGAAGCTTTCTTT.

The gene calls are TRBV11-2 and TRBJ1-4; 10 nucleotides agree with TRBD1. CDR1 SGHAT and CDR2 FQNNGV come from the germline V gene. Germline trimming cut 5 bases from V and 8 bases from J; bases unmatched to any gene: 8. The CDR3 is 15 amino acids. CDR3 coding DNA: TGTGCCAGCAGCCCAGGACAGGGGGAGGACGAAAAACTGTTTTTT. Translated, it gives CASSPGQGEDEKLFF.

This rearrangement joins TRBV10-3 to TRBJ1-4; TRBD1 matches 10 bases. With 6 bases clipped from V and 2 bases from J, the junction kept 6 bases outside the gene matches. The CDR3 runs 16 residues. The germline CDR1 and CDR2 sequences are ENHRY and SYGVKD. The CDR3 loop is CAIRGTGAATNEKLFF. The CDR3 DNA is TGTGCCATCAGGGGGACAGGGGCCGCCACTAATGAAAAACTGTTTTTT.

This clone was observed a few times. The genes are TRBV7-2 and TRBJ2-5, with 9 bases lining up with TRBD2. The CDR3 loop spans 14 amino acids. Per germline, CDR1 SGHTA and CDR2 FQGNSA. The V gene end was trimmed by 4 bases and the J gene end by 5 bases; junction bases not matched to a gene: 5. The CDR3 region has the DNA TGTGCCAGCAGCTACGGGCGGGGGGGCGAGACCCAGTACTTC. Encoded protein: CASSYGRGGETQYF.

The J gene is TRBJ2-7, the V gene TRBV19; 9 bases match TRBD1. This CDR3 comprises 14 residues. V lost 6 bases and J lost 2; bases outside the gene matches: 5. Germline CDR1 is LNHDA and CDR2 is SQIVND (reference sequence). The CDR3 DNA is TGTGCCAGTAGACCGACAGGGGGGGCCTACGAGCAGTACTTC. Amino acids: CASRPTGGAYEQYF.

The chain joins TRBV5-4 to TRBJ2-2; 8 positions match TRBD1. Per germline, CDR1 SGHNT and CDR2 YYREEE (reference sequence). The V segment lost 3 bases and the J segment 4 bases; nucleotides outside the gene matches: 8. This CDR3 has 16 residues. CDR3 coding DNA: TGTGCCAGCAGCTCTACGACAGGGGTGGCCACCGGGGAGCTGTTTTTT. It encodes CASSSTTGVATGELFF.

The chain recombines TRBV10-3 with TRBJ1-1; 7 positions match TRBD1. The CDR3 contains 14 residues. The junction had 4 bases not matched to a gene; V was cut back by 3 bases and J by 3 bases. Germline values: CDR1 ENHRY, CDR2 SYGVKD. Written as DNA, the CDR3 is TGTGCCATCAGTGAACGGGGGACAGACACTGAAGCTTTCTTT. Protein sequence: CAISERGTDTEAFF.

This clone was observed at least ten times. This chain links TRBV5-1 with TRBJ1-2; 9 nucleotides align to TRBD1. CDR3 size: 14 residues. The V and J ends lost 3 bases and 4 bases, in that order; junction bases with no gene match: 4. Germline CDR1 SGHRS, CDR2 YFSETQ. The CDR3 protein is CASSWTGDPYGYTF. CDR3 bases: TGCGCCAGCAGCTGGACAGGGGATCCCTATGGCTACACCTTC.

The chain employs TRBV6-1 and TRBJ2-1, with 10 nucleotides matching TRBD2. The CDR3 is made up of 15 amino acids. CDR1 and CDR2 (germline): MNHNS, SASEGT. The V and J ends lost 2 bases and 3 bases, in that order; junction bases with no gene match: 1. CDR3 in amino acids: CASSEQRGGYNEQFF. As DNA, the CDR3 is TGTGCCAGCAGTGAACAGCGGGGGGGCTACAATGAGCAGTTCTTC.

The chain links TRBV11-1 to TRBJ1-5; a weak D match, TRBD1 (5 bases). Trimming removed 2 bases from V and 4 bases from J, with 12 bases in between. Germline CDR1 reads SGHAT; CDR2 reads FQDESV (reference sequence). The CDR3 is 15 residues long. The CDR3 coding sequence is TGTGCCAGCAGCTTAAATGGACAATGGAATCAGCCCCAGCATTTT. Its protein product is CASSLNGQWNQPQHF.

V gene TRBV11-2 combines with J gene TRBJ2-3; 7 bases agree with TRBD2. V dropped 1 base and J dropped 5; count of bases not matched to a gene: 12. CDR1 is SGHAT, CDR2 FQNNGV, per germline. This CDR3 spans 17 amino acids. CDR3 coding DNA: TGTGCCAGCAGCTTAGGGACTAGGCTCCGGGGGGTAGATACGCAGTATTTT. It codes for CASSLGTRLRGVDTQYF.

The rearrangement joins TRBV28 to TRBJ1-3, with 9 nucleotides matching TRBD1. This CDR3 has 14 residues. V was clipped by 4 bases and J by 2 bases; unmatched bases: 0. Germline assignment: CDR1 MDHEN and CDR2 SYDVKM. Written as DNA, the CDR3 is TGTGCCAGCAGTTGGGACAGGGCTGGAAACACCATATATTTT. Its protein is CASSWDRAGNTIYF.

This clone was seen repeatedly, ten times or more. The V call is TRBV28, the J call TRBJ2-1; 7 bases match TRBD1. The J segment lost 6 bases and the V segment lost 5 bases, leaving 10 bases of the junction unmatched. Looked up from germline, CDR1 is MDHEN and CDR2 is SYDVKM. The CDR3 extends over 15 amino acids. CDR3 residues: CASSEGAAGRNEQFF. In DNA, the CDR3 is TGTGCCAGCAGTGAGGGGGCGGCAGGGCGCAATGAGCAGTTCTTC.

The table lists this clone with a few counts. V usage is TRBV5-4 and J usage is TRBJ2-3; D call uncertain. Deletions cut 2 bases from V and 0 bases from J, with 10 bases between. This CDR3 is built from 15 residues. CDR1 and CDR2 (germline): SGHNT, YYREEE (reference sequence). The CDR3 DNA follows: TGTGCCAGCAGCTTTATGACAACTAGCACAGATACGCAGTATTTT. Amino acids: CASSFMTTSTDTQYF.

The V gene is TRBV7-8, the J gene TRBJ2-1; D possibly corresponds to TRBD2 (6 bases). CDR3 length: 14 amino acids. The germline CDR1 and CDR2 sequences are SGHVS and FQNEAQ. Trimming shortened V by 7 bases and J by 5 bases, and 15 bases separated the two germline ends. CDR3 nucleotide sequence: TGTGCCAGCATCCTCCAGGGACTCGACAATGAGCAGTTCTTC. This codes for CASILQGLDNEQFF.

The chain joins TRBV15 to TRBJ2-7; D is ambiguous. Germline V gene sequence: CDR1 LNHNV, CDR2 YYDKDF (reference sequence). The CDR3 has 13 residues. V was trimmed by 0 bases and J by 4 bases, leaving 7 bases between them. CDR3 DNA sequence: TGTGCCACCAGCAGAGATGCGGAGTACGAGCAGTACTTC. Protein sequence: CATSRDAEYEQYF.

This rearrangement joins TRBV5-1 to TRBJ2-5; 7 positions match TRBD1. V was clipped by 3 bases and J by 1 base; unmatched bases: 6. This CDR3 region has 15 residues. Germline CDR1 and CDR2: SGHRS and YFSETQ. The CDR3, as DNA: TGCGCCAGCAGCTCGCGACAGGGCCTCCAAGAGACCCAGTACTTC. Its translation: CASSSRQGLQETQYF.

The rearrangement uses TRBV12-3 or TRBV12-4 and TRBJ2-7; D is perhaps TRBD1 (6 bases). The CDR3 totals 13 residues. V dropped 9 bases and J dropped 3 bases, with 15 bases sitting between them. The CDR3 reads CASEGDPGYEQYF. CDR3 DNA sequence: TGTGCCAGTGAGGGGGACCCGGGCTACGAGCAGTACTTC.